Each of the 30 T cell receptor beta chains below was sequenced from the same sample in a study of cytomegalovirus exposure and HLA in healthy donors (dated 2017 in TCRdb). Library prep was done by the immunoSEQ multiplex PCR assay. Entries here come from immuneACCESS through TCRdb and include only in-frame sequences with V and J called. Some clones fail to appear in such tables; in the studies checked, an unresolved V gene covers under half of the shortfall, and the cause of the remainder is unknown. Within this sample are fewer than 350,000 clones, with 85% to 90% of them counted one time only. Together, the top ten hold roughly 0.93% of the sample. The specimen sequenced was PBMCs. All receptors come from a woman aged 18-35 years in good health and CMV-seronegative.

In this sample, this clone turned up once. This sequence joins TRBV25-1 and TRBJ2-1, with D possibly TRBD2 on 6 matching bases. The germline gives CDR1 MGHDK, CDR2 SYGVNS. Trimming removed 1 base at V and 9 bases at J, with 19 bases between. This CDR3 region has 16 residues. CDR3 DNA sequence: TGTGCCAGCAGTGAATCCTTTTACGGGGGAAGTGGTGAGCAGTTCTTC. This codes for CASSESFYGGSGEQFF.

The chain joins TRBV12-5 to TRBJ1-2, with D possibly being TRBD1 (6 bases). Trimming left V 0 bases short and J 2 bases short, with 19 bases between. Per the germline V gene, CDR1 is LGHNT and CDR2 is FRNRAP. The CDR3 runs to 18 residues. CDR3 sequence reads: CASGLVQSSIGQNYGYTF. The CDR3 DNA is TGTGCTAGTGGTTTGGTACAATCGTCTATCGGACAGAACTATGGCTACACCTTC.

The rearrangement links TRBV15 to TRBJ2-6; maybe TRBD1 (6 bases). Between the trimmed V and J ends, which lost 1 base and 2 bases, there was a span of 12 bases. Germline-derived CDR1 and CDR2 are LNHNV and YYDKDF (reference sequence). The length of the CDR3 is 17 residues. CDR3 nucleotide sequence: TGTGCCACCAGCAGAGTACAGGGTATAGCTGGGGCCAACGTCCTGACTTTC. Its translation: CATSRVQGIAGANVLTF.

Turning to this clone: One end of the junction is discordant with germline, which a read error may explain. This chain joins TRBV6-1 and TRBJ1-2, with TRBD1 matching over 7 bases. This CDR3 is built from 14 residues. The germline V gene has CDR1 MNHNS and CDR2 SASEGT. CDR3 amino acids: CASNEQGQLYGYTF. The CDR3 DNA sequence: TGTGCCAGCAATGAACAGGGACAGCTCTATGGCTACACCTTC.

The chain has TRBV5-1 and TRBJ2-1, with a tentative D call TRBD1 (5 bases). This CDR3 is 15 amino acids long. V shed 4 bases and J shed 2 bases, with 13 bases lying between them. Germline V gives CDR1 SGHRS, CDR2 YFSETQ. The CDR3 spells CASSETGPTYNEQFF. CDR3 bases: TGCGCCAGCAGCGAAACAGGTCCCACCTACAATGAGCAGTTCTTC.

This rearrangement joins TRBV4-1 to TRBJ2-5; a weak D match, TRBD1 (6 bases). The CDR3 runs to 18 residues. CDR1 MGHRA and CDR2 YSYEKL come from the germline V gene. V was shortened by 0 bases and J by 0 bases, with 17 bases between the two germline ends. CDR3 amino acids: CASSQDGLTGFYQETQYF. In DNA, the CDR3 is TGCGCCAGCAGCCAAGATGGTCTGACAGGTTTTTACCAAGAGACCCAGTACTTC.

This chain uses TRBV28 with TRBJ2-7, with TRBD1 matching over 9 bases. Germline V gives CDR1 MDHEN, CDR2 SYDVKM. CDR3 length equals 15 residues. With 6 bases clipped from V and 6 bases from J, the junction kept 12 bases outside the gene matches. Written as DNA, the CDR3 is TGTGCCAGCAGATTCCTCCGGGACAGGGTAGCCGAGCAGTACTTC. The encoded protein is CASRFLRDRVAEQYF. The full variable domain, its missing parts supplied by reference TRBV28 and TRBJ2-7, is DVKVTQSSRYLVKRTGEKVFLECVQDMDHENMFWYRQDPGLGLRLIYFSYDVKMKEKGDIPEGYSVSREKKERFSLILESASTNQTSMYLCASRFLRDRVAEQYFGPGTRLTVT.

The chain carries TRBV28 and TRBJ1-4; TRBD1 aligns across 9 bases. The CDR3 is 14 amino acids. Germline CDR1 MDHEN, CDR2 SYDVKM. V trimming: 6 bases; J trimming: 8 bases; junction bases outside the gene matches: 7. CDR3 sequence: CASRLQGAREKLFF. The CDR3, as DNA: TGTGCCAGCAGGCTACAGGGGGCGAGGGAAAAACTGTTTTTT.

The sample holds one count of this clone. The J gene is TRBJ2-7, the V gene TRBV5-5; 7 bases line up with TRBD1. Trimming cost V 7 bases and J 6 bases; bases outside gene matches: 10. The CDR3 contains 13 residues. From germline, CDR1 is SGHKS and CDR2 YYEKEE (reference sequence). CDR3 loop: CASGRQGPSEQYF. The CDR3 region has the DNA TGTGCCAGCGGGCGACAGGGCCCTAGCGAGCAGTACTTC.

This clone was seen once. As DNA, the CDR3 is TGTGCCAGCAGGGGGACAGCGAATATATATTTT. Protein product: CASRGTANIYF. This sequence joins TRBV6-6 and TRBJ1-3; 7 nucleotides agree with TRBD1. This CDR3 contains 11 residues. The germline V gene has CDR1 MNHNY and CDR2 SVGAGI (reference sequence). V lost 6 bases and J lost 13; bases outside the gene matches: 6.

For the CDR3, the DNA is TGTGCCAGCAGTTTAATGGGACAGACCTACGAGCAGTACTTC. Protein sequence: CASSLMGQTYEQYF. The gene calls are TRBV27 and TRBJ2-7; TRBD1 agrees at 7 bases. Germline V gives CDR1 MNHEY, CDR2 SMNVEV (reference sequence). V lost 2 bases to trimming and J lost 2 bases; unmatched junction nucleotides: 3. The CDR3 length is 14 residues.

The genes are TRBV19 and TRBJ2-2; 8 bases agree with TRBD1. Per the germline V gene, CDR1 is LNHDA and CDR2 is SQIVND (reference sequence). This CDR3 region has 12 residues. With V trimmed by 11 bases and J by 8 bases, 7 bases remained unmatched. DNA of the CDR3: TGTGCCTGCGGACAGGGTGGTGGGGAGCTGTTTTTT. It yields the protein CACGQGGGELFF.

The chain's CDR3 is CATSRARYYEQYF. DNA for the CDR3: TGTGCCACCAGCAGAGCCCGCTACTACGAGCAGTACTTC. V is TRBV15 and J is TRBJ2-7; D not resolved. The V end was cut by 1 base, the J end by 3 bases, with 7 bases between. The CDR3 runs to 13 residues. Germline V gene sequence: CDR1 LNHNV, CDR2 YYDKDF (reference sequence).

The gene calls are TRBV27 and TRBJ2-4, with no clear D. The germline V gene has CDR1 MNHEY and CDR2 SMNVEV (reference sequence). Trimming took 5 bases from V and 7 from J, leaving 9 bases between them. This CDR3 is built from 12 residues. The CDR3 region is CASSPPGNIQYF. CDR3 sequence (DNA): TGTGCCAGCAGTCCCCCCGGGAACATTCAGTACTTC.

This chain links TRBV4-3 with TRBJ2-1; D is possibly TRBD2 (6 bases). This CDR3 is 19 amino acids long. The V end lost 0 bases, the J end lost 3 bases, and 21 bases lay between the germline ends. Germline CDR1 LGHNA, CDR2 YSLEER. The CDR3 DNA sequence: TGCGCCAGCAGCCAAGATCCCCCCAGGTCGGGAGTTATCTACAATGAGCAGTTCTTC. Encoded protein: CASSQDPPRSGVIYNEQFF.

DNA for the CDR3: TGCGCCAGCAGCCAAGATTCGCTAGCGGGGGAGGGTTACGAGCAGTACTTC. It yields the protein CASSQDSLAGEGYEQYF. This sequence joins TRBV4-3 and TRBJ2-7, with TRBD2 matching over 10 bases. CDR3 size: 17 residues. Germline CDR1 reads LGHNA; CDR2 reads YSLEER. J gave up 4 bases and V 0 bases, and 9 bases lay outside the gene matches.

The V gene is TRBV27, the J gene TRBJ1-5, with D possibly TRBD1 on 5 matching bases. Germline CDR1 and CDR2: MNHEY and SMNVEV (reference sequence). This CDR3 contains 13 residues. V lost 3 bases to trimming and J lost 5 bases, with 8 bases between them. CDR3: CASSFGRDQPQHF. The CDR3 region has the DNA TGTGCCAGCAGTTTCGGCAGGGATCAGCCCCAGCATTTT.

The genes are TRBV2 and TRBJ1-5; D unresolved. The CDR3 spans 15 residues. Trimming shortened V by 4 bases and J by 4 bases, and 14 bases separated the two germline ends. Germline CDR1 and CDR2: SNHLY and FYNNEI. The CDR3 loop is CASSGTPKENQPQHF. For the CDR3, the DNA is TGTGCCAGCAGTGGCACACCAAAGGAGAATCAGCCCCAGCATTTT. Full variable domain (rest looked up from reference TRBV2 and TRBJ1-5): EPEVTQTPSHQVTQMGQEVILRCVPISNHLYFYWYRQILGQKVEFLVSFYNNEISEKSEIFDDQFSVERPDGSNFTLKIRSTKLEDSAMYFCASSGTPKENQPQHFGDGTRLSIL.

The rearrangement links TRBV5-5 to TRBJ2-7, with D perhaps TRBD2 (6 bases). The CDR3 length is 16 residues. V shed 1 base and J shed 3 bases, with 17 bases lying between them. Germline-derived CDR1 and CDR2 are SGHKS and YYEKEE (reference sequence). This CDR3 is CASSLSRGFFSYEQYF. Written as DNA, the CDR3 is TGTGCCAGCAGCTTGTCGCGGGGCTTTTTTAGCTACGAGCAGTACTTC.

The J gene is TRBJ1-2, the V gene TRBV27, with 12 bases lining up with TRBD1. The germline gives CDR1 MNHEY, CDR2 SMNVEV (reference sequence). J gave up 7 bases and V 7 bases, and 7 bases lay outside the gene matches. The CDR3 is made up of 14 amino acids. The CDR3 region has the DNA TGTGCCAGCAAATGGGGACAGGGGGCGCGTGGCTACACCTTC. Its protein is CASKWGQGARGYTF.

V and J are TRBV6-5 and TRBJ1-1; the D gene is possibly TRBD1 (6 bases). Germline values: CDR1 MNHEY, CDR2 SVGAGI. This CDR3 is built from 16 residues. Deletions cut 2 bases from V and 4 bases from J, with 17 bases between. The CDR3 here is CASSYTKLQGPTEAFF. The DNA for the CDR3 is TGTGCCAGCAGTTACACCAAATTACAGGGACCCACTGAAGCTTTCTTT.

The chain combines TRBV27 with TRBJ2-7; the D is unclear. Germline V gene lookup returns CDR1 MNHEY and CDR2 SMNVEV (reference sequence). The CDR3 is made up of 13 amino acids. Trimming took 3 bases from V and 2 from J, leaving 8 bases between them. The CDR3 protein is CASSLSVAYEQYF. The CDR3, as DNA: TGTGCCAGCAGTTTGTCAGTTGCCTACGAGCAGTACTTC.

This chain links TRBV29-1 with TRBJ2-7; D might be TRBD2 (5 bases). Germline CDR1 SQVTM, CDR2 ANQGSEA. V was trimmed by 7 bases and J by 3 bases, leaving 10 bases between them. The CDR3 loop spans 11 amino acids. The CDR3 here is CSASWGYEQYF. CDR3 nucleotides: TGCAGCGCTAGCTGGGGCTACGAGCAGTACTTC.

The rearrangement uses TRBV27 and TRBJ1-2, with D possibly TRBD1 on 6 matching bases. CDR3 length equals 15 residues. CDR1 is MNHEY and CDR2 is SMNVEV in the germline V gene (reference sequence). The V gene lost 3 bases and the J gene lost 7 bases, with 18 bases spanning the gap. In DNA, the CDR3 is TGTGCCAGCAGTTTTCAGTTAGGGGGTCTTGTTGGCTACACCTTC. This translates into CASSFQLGGLVGYTF.

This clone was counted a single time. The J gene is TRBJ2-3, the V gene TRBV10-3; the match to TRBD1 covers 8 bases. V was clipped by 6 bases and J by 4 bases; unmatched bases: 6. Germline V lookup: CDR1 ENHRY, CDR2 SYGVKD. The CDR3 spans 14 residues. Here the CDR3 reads CAISPQGAADTQYF. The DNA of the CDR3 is TGTGCCATCAGCCCCCAGGGGGCGGCAGATACGCAGTATTTT.

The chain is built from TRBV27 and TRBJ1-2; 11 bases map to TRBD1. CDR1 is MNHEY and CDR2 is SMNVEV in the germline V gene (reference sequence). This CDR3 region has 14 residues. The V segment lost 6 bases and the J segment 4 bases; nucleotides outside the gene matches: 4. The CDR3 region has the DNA TGTGCCAGCAGAACGGGACAGGGGGGCTATGGCTACACCTTC. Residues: CASRTGQGGYGYTF.

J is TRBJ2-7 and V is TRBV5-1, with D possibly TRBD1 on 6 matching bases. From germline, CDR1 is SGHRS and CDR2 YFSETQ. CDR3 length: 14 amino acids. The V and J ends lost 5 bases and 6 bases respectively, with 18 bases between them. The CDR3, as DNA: TGCGCCAGCAGAGAAAGCACAGGGTCCATCGAGCAGTACTTC. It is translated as CASRESTGSIEQYF.

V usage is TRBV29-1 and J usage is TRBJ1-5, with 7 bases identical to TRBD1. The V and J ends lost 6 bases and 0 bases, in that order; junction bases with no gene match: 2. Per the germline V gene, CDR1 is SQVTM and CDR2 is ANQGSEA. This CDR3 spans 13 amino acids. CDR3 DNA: TGCAGCGTCCAGGGGGGTAGCAATCAGCCCCAGCATTTT. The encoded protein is CSVQGGSNQPQHF.

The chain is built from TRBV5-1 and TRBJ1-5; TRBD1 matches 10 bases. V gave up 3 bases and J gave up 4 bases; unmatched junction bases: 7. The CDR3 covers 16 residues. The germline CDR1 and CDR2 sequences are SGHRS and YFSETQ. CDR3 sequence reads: CASSWGGDRGNQPQHF. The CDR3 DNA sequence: TGCGCCAGCAGCTGGGGAGGGGACAGGGGTAATCAGCCCCAGCATTTT.

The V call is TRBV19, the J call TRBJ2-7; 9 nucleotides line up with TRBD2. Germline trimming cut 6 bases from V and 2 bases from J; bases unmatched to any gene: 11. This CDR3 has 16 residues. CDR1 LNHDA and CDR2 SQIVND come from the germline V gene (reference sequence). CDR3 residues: CASSPPTSGHTYEQYF. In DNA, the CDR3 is TGTGCCAGTAGCCCCCCTACTAGCGGGCATACCTACGAGCAGTACTTC.